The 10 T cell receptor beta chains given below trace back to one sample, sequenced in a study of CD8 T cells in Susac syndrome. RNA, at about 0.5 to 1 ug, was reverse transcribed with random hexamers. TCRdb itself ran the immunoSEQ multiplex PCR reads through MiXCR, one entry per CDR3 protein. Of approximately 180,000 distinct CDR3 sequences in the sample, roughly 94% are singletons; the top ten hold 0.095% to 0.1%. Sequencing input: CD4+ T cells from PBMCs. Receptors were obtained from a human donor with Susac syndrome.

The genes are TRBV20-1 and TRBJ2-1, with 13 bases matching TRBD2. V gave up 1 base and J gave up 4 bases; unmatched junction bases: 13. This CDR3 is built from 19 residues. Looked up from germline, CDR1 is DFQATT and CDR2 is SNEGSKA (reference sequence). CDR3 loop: CSARGPAGLAGKGYNEQFF. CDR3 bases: TGCAGTGCTAGAGGCCCGGCGGGACTAGCGGGAAAGGGGTACAATGAGCAGTTCTTC.

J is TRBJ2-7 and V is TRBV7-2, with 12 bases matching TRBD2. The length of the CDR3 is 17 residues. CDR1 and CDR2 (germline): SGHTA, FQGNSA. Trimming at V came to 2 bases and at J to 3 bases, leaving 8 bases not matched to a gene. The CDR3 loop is CASSLSSGRDILYEQYF. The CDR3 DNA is TGTGCCAGCAGCTTATCTAGCGGGAGGGACATACTCTACGAGCAGTACTTC.

CDR3 coding DNA: TGTGCCAGCAGCCAAGATCTGAGTATGACAGATACGCAGTATTTT. It is translated as CASSQDLSMTDTQYF. The V and J genes are TRBV3-1 and TRBJ2-3; D remains ambiguous. The CDR3 has 15 residues. The V and J ends lost 0 bases and 3 bases respectively, with 10 bases between them. Looked up from germline, CDR1 is LGHDT and CDR2 is YNNKEL (reference sequence).

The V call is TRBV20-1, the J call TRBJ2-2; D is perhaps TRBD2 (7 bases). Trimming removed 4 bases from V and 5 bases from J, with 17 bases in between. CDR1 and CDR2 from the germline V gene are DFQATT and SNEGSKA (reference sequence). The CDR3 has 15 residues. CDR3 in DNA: TGCAGTGCTAATAGCGGAGAGGGGGGGACCGGGGAGCTGTTTTTT. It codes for CSANSGEGGTGELFF.

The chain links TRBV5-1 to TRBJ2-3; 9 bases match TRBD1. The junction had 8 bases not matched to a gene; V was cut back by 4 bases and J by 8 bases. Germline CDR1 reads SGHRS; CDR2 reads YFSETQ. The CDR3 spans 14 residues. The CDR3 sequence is CASSETGGTGTQYF. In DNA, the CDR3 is TGCGCCAGCAGCGAGACAGGGGGTACGGGTACGCAGTATTTT.

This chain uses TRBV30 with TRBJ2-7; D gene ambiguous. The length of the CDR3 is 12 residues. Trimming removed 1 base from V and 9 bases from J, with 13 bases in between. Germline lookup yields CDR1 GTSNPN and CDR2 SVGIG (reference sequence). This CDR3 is CAWSERPLRQYF. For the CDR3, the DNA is TGTGCCTGGAGTGAGAGGCCTCTTCGGCAGTACTTC.

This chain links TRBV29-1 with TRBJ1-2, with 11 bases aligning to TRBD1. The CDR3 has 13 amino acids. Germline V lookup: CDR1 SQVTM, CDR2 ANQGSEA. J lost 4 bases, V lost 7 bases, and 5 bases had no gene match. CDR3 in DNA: TGCAGCGCCGGGACAGGGGGAAGCTATGGCTACACCTTC. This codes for CSAGTGGSYGYTF.

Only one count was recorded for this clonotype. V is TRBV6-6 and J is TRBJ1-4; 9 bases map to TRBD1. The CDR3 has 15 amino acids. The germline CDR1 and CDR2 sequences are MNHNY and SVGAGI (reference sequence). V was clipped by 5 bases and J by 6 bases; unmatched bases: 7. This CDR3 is CASSVPGQGDEKLFF. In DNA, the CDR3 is TGTGCCAGCAGTGTTCCGGGACAGGGAGATGAAAAACTGTTTTTT.

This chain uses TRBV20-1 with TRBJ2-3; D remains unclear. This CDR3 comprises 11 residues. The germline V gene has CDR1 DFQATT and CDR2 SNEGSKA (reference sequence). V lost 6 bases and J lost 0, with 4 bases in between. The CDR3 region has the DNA TGCAGTGCCACGAGCACAGATACGCAGTATTTT. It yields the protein CSATSTDTQYF.

The CDR3 sequence: CASSEIRSYNEQFF. CDR3 DNA sequence: TGTGCCAGCAGTGAGATCCGCAGTTACAATGAGCAGTTCTTC. This chain connects TRBV2 to TRBJ2-1; no reliable D call. The CDR3 runs to 14 residues. From germline, CDR1 is SNHLY and CDR2 FYNNEI. V was clipped by 3 bases and J by 4 bases, with 10 bases between them.